Listed below are T cell receptor beta chains from one sample, sequenced in a study of T-cell memory formation after mild COVID-19. MiXCR, applied by TCRdb to the 5' RACE reads, yields one record per CDR3 protein. The profile shows about 410,000 distinct CDR3 sequences, about 20% of them singletons. The material sequenced was PBMCs or a T cell subset sorted from them (not recorded which). Every receptor here comes from a man aged 18-30 years who had mild COVID-19 (a few samples of this study predate the infection). Cell type and time point are not known. CDR3s include the opening cysteine and the closing phenylalanine or tryptophan. D genes are given only for firm matches. Expanded clones get a size class; other rows say once, few or many, or leave the size out.

>TRBV6-5|TRBJ2-7|.|.
CASSRSSGRILSYEQYF
TGTGCCAGCAGTCGATCCTCGGGACGGATCCTCTCCTACGAGCAGTACTTC
>TRBV9|TRBJ1-2|.|.
CASSAGGPTSYGYTF
TGTGCCAGCAGCGCTGGGGGACCGACGAGCTATGGCTACACCTTC
>TRBV4-1|TRBJ1-1|TRBD1|few
CASSPNRGRLNTEAFF
TGCGCCAGCAGCCCTAACAGGGGGCGACTGAACACTGAAGCTTTCTTT
>TRBV13|TRBJ2-7|TRBD1|many
CASSSEDRGYEQYF
TGTGCCAGCAGCTCAGAGGACAGGGGCTACGAGCAGTACTTC
>TRBV7-2|TRBJ2-2|.|.
CASSLGDRTPTGELFF
TGTGCCAGCAGCTTGGGTGACAGGACCCCCACCGGGGAGCTGTTTTTT
>TRBV19|TRBJ1-1|.|.
CASSIDGRPTSTEAFF
TGTGCCAGTAGTATAGATGGCAGACCTACTTCTACTGAAGCTTTCTTT
>TRBV12-3/TRBV12-4|TRBJ1-4|.|.
CASSLPHISEKLFF
TGTGCCAGCAGTTTACCCCATATCAGTGAAAAACTGTTTTTT
>TRBV28|TRBJ1-5|.|few
CASRPFEKQPQHF
TGTGCCAGCAGACCCTTCGAAAAGCAGCCCCAGCATTTT
>TRBV3-1|TRBJ2-7|TRBD1|.
CASSRRQGPPYEQYF
TGTGCCAGCAGCCGCAGACAGGGCCCACCCTACGAGCAGTACTTC
>TRBV12-5|TRBJ2-5|.|few
CASGLRTVETQYF
TGTGCTAGTGGTTTGCGAACGGTAGAGACCCAGTACTTC
>TRBV5-4|TRBJ2-5|TRBD1|.
CASSRQGSVETQYF
TGTGCCAGCAGCAGACAGGGGTCGGTGGAGACCCAGTACTTC
>TRBV20-1|TRBJ2-2|.|few
CSALTNTGELFF
TGCAGTGCTCTGACGAACACCGGGGAGCTGTTTTTT
>TRBV5-1|TRBJ1-2|.|many
CASSFGQGYGYTF
TGTGCCAGCAGTTTCGGGCAGGGCTATGGCTACACCTTC
>TRBV7-9|TRBJ2-1|.|.
CASSPARSGRSEQFF
TGTGCCAGCAGCCCAGCGCGGAGCGGGCGTAGTGAGCAGTTCTTC
>TRBV6-1|TRBJ1-1|.|.
CASYRGTMNTEAFF
TGTGCCAGCTACCGGGGCACTATGAACACTGAAGCTTTCTTT
>TRBV3-1|TRBJ2-7|.|many
CASSHESRQQYF
TGTGCCAGCAGCCATGAGAGCAGGCAGCAGTACTTC
>TRBV5-6|TRBJ1-6|.|many
CASSLVGEGNSPLHF
TGTGCCAGCAGCTTGGTAGGGGAGGGGAATTCACCCCTCCACTTT
>TRBV12-3/TRBV12-4|TRBJ1-2|TRBD1|.
CASRQGDGYTF
TGTGCCAGTCGACAGGGTGATGGCTACACCTTC
>TRBV7-6|TRBJ2-5|.|.
CASSSGTHQTQYF
TGTGCCAGCAGCTCCGGGACACACCAGACCCAGTACTTC
>TRBV2|TRBJ1-6|.|.
CASTAENNSPLHF
TGTGCCAGCACCGCGGAGAATAATTCACCCCTCCACTTT
>TRBV7-2|TRBJ2-5|.|few
CASSAQGIQETQYF
TGTGCCAGCAGCGCTCAGGGCATCCAAGAGACCCAGTACTTC
>TRBV3-1|TRBJ2-7|TRBD1|.
CASSHLDRVGYEQYF
TGTGCCAGCAGCCACCTCGACAGGGTAGGCTACGAGCAGTACTTC
>TRBV28|TRBJ2-1|TRBD1|.
CASRMGRGYNEQFF
TGTGCCAGCAGAATGGGCAGGGGGTACAATGAGCAGTTCTTC
>TRBV10-3|TRBJ2-7|TRBD2|.
CAISGPGLAGGYEQYF
TGTGCCATCAGTGGACCGGGACTAGCGGGGGGATACGAGCAGTACTTC
>TRBV4-1|TRBJ1-3|.|.
CASSQFYGNTIYF
TGCGCCAGCAGCCAATTTTATGGAAACACCATATATTTT
>TRBV5-4|TRBJ1-6|TRBD1|many
CASSSTGDGSPLHF
TGTGCCAGCAGCTCGACAGGGGATGGTTCACCCCTCCACTTT
>TRBV4-3|TRBJ2-2|.|.
CASSHDSDPMITGELFF
TGCGCCAGCAGCCACGACAGCGACCCTATGATCACCGGGGAGCTGTTTTTT
>TRBV13|TRBJ2-7|.|.
CASTLGVERSSGEQYF
TGTGCCAGCACCCTTGGAGTCGAGAGGTCCTCGGGTGAGCAGTACTTC
>TRBV24-1|TRBJ1-3|.|.
CATRGDRGTIYF
TGTGCCACCCGGGGGGACCGGGGCACCATATATTTT
>TRBV6-6|TRBJ2-5|TRBD2|.
CASTQTSAETQYF
TGTGCCAGCACCCAGACTAGCGCGGAGACCCAGTACTTC
>TRBV7-9|TRBJ2-2|TRBD2|.
CASSLPKRGYNTGELFF
TGTGCCAGCAGCTTACCTAAGCGGGGATACAACACCGGGGAGCTGTTTTTT
>TRBV7-3|TRBJ2-1|TRBD1|.
CASSRQGLNEQFF
TGTGCCAGCAGCCGACAGGGCTTGAATGAGCAGTTCTTC
>TRBV6-2/TRBV6-3|TRBJ1-1|.|.
CASNPPEGMNTEAFF
TGTGCCAGCAACCCCCCGGAGGGGATGAACACTGAAGCTTTCTTT
>TRBV5-5|TRBJ2-2|TRBD1|.
CASSLGDSLTGELFF
TGTGCCAGCAGCTTGGGGGACAGCCTCACCGGGGAGCTGTTTTTT
>TRBV29-1|TRBJ2-7|.|few
CSVGLGYEQYF
TGCAGCGTTGGACTAGGCTACGAGCAGTACTTC
>TRBV20-1|TRBJ2-3|TRBD2|.
CSARETGGAGDTQYF
TGCAGTGCTAGAGAGACCGGGGGGGCCGGAGATACGCAGTATTTT
>TRBV4-1|TRBJ2-3|TRBD2|few
CASSQLAGLDTQYF
TGCGCCAGCAGCCAACTAGCGGGGCTCGATACGCAGTATTTT
>TRBV5-1|TRBJ1-1|.|many
CASSRTLNTEAFF
TGCGCCAGCAGCCGGACTCTGAACACTGAAGCTTTCTTT